This TCR beta chain originates from a study of identical twins. Template switching created a universal primer site, and the cDNA included unique molecular identifiers. From the 5' RACE reads, TCRdb called clonotypes with MiXCR, one entry per CDR3 protein. The sample consists of fewer than 800,000 distinct CDR3 sequences, 7% to 7.5% of them appearing once. Notes on the study in general: Out-of-frame TCR alpha sharing in monozygotic twins exceeded recombination model predictions.

Details on this clonotype: Its target is not known.

These data also formed part of another study, on yellow fever vaccine responses in identical twins. From that report: Among the twins, the vaccine T cell response reportedly seemed partly convergent and partly personalized.

The receptor comes from a young woman in good health. The sample taken for sequencing was PBMCs.

CDR3 in DNA: TGCGCCAGCAGCTGGGGGGATTATACCACCGGGGAGCTGTTTTTT. Its protein is CASSWGDYTTGELFF. The chain joins TRBV5-1 to TRBJ2-2, with D possibly being TRBD2 (6 bases). CDR1 is SGHRS, CDR2 YFSETQ, per germline. The CDR3 has 15 amino acids. Trimming removed 3 bases from V and 4 bases from J, with 13 bases in between.